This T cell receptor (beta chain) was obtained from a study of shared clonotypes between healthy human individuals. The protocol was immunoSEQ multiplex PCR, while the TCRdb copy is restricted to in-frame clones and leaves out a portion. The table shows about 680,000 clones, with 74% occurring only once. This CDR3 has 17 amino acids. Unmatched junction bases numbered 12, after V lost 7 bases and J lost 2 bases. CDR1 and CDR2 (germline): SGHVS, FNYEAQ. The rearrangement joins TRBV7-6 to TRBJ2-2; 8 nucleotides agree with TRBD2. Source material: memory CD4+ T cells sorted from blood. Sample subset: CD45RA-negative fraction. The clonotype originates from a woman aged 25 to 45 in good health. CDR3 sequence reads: CASNRGSVAGNTGELFF. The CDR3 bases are TGTGCCAGCAACCGAGGCTCCGTAGCGGGAAACACCGGGGAGCTGTTTTTT.